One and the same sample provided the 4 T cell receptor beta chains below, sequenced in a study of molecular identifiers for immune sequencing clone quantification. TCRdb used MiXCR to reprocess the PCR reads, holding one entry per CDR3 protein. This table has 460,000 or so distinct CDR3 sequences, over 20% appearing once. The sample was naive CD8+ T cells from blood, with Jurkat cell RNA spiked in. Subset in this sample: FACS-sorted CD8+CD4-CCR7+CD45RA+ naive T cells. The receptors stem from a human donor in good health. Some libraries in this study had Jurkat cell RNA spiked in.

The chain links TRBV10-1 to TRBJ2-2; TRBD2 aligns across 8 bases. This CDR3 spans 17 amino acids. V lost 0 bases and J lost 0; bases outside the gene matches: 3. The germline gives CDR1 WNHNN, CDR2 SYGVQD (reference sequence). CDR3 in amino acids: CASSESRGATNTGELFF. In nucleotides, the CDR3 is TGCGCCAGCAGTGAGTCGCGGGGGGCCACGAACACCGGGGAGCTGTTTTTT.

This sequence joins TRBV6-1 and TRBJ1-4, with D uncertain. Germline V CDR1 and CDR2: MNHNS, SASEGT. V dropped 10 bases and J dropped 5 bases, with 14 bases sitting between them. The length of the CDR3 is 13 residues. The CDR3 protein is CATKPPRNEKLFF. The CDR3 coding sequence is TGTGCCACGAAGCCCCCCAGAAATGAAAAACTGTTTTTT.

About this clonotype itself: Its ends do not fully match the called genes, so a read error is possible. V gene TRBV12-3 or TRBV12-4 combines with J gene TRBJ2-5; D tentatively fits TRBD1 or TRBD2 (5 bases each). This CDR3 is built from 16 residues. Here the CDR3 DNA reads TGTGCCAGCAGTCCCGGGACGACTACTGAGAAAGAGGCCCAGTACTTC. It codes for CASSPGTTTEKEAQYF.

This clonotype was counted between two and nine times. The CDR3 here is CSVRLAGGGMEQYF. Written as DNA, the CDR3 is TGCAGTGTTCGACTAGCGGGAGGGGGAATGGAGCAGTACTTC. The chain recombines TRBV20-1 with TRBJ2-7; 14 bases line up with TRBD2. Germline V gene sequence: CDR1 DFQATT, CDR2 SNEGSKA (reference sequence). This CDR3 has 14 residues. The J segment lost 7 bases and the V segment lost 7 bases, leaving 9 bases of the junction unmatched.